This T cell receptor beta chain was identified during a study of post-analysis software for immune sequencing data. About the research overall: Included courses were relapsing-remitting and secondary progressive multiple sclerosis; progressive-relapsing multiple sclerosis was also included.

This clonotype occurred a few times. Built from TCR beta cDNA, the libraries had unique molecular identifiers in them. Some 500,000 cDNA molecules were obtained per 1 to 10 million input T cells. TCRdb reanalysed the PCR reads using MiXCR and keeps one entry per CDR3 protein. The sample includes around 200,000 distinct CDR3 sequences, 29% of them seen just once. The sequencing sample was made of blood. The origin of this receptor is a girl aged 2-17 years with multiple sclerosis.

This CDR3 is CSVEDPMNTEAFF. For the CDR3, the DNA is TGCAGCGTTGAAGATCCGATGAACACTGAAGCTTTCTTT. The gene calls are TRBV29-1 and TRBJ1-1, with no clear D. Germline CDR1 is SQVTM and CDR2 is ANQGSEA. This CDR3 contains 13 residues. V lost 0 bases and J 0 bases, leaving 5 bases between the germline ends.